The rows below give T cell receptor beta chains drawn from one sample of a study of shared clonotypes between healthy human individuals. The assay was immunoSEQ multiplex PCR, and TCRdb's table has in-frame clones only and misses some. Found here are 600,000 to 800,000 clones, roughly 72% of them singletons; the top ten hold approximately 1.8%. The sample consisted of memory CD4+ T cells sorted from blood. The receptors derive from a woman in her twenties or thirties in good health. CDR3s include the opening cysteine and the closing phenylalanine or tryptophan. A D gene is named only where the DNA matches it firmly. Expanded clones are given a class, and other clones once, few, many or no size at all.

D	V	size	J	CDR3	DNA
TRBD1	TRBV2	NA	TRBJ1-2	CATRDRAYGYTF	TGTGCCACCCGGGACAGGGCATATGGCTACACCTTC
NA	TRBV4-1	many	TRBJ1-5	CASSHKPLEPQHF	TGCGCCAGCAGCCACAAACCCCTAGAGCCCCAGCATTTT
NA	TRBV6-1	NA	TRBJ2-7	CASSRTTGDEQYF	TGTGCCAGCAGTCGCACGACGGGGGACGAGCAGTACTTC
NA	TRBV7-8	NA	TRBJ1-5	CASSSLAGGYQPQHF	TGTGCCAGCAGCTCACTTGCGGGCGGTTATCAGCCCCAGCATTTT
NA	TRBV18	few	TRBJ1-3	CASSPSLGGSGNTIYF	TGTGCCAGCTCACCATCGCTGGGGGGCTCTGGAAACACCATATATTTT
TRBD1	TRBV18	few	TRBJ2-5	CASSLRRAGTGGETQYF	TGTGCCAGCTCACTAAGGAGAGCTGGGACAGGGGGAGAGACCCAGTACTTC
NA	TRBV2	NA	TRBJ2-5	CASGRQQETQYF	TGTGCCAGCGGTAGACAGCAAGAGACCCAGTACTTC
NA	TRBV21-1	NA	TRBJ2-1	CASSTPRDRVANEQFF	TGTGCCAGCAGCACACCCCGGGACAGGGTAGCCAATGAGCAGTTCTTC
NA	TRBV19	NA	TRBJ1-5	CASSISSRDNQPQHF	TGTGCCAGTAGTATATCATCCAGGGATAATCAGCCCCAGCATTTT
TRBD1	TRBV5-1	NA	TRBJ2-2	CASSLAGTGETGELFF	TGCGCCAGCAGCTTGGCCGGGACAGGAGAAACCGGGGAGCTGTTTTTT
TRBD1	TRBV19	NA	TRBJ2-1	CASSIWTGEQFF	TGTGCCAGTAGTATCTGGACAGGTGAGCAGTTCTTC
NA	TRBV6-5	few	TRBJ1-5	CASSQGRGNQPQHF	TGTGCCAGCAGCCAGGGCCGCGGGAATCAGCCCCAGCATTTT
TRBD2	TRBV10-3	NA	TRBJ2-7	CAIGGRAYEQYF	TGTGCCATCGGGGGGAGGGCCTACGAGCAGTACTTC
TRBD2	TRBV5-4	NA	TRBJ2-5	CASSLAGRARETQYF	TGTGCCAGCAGCTTAGCCGGGAGGGCCCGCGAGACCCAGTACTTC
NA	TRBV5-1	NA	TRBJ2-1	CASSFDSYNEQFF	TGCGCCAGCAGCTTCGACAGTTACAATGAGCAGTTCTTC
NA	TRBV7-2	NA	TRBJ2-5	CASSISPGREETQYF	TGTGCCAGCAGCATAAGCCCCGGCAGAGAAGAGACCCAGTACTTC
NA	TRBV5-6	NA	TRBJ1-5	CASSLRALGDNQPQHF	TGTGCCAGCAGCTTGAGGGCATTGGGTGACAATCAGCCCCAGCATTTT
NA	TRBV4-1	NA	TRBJ2-5	CASSQDLRGRANLGETQYF	TGCGCCAGCAGCCAAGATCTAAGGGGGAGGGCCAACCTGGGGGAGACCCAGTACTTC
TRBD2	TRBV19	NA	TRBJ2-3	CASTRAGETDTQYF	TGTGCCAGTACTCGAGCGGGAGAAACAGATACGCAGTATTTT
NA	TRBV2	few	TRBJ2-7	CASSEGRAVTYEQYF	TGTGCCAGCAGTGAGGGCAGGGCGGTTACCTACGAGCAGTACTTC
TRBD2	TRBV4-1	NA	TRBJ2-3	CASSHFLGTSGADTQYF	TGCGCCAGCAGCCACTTCCTTGGGACTAGCGGGGCAGATACGCAGTATTTT
NA	TRBV29-1	NA	TRBJ2-1	CSVLPSYNEQFF	TGCAGCGTTCTCCCGTCATACAATGAGCAGTTCTTC
NA	TRBV28	NA	TRBJ2-7	CASTGPWYGEQYF	TGTGCCAGCACGGGCCCGTGGTATGGCGAGCAGTACTTC
TRBD1	TRBV28	NA	TRBJ1-2	CASSLQGARYYGYTF	TGTGCCAGCAGTCTCCAGGGGGCGCGTTACTATGGCTACACCTTC
NA	TRBV6-6	NA	TRBJ1-1	CASTRMGGTEAFF	TGTGCCAGCACCCGAATGGGGGGAACTGAAGCTTTCTTT
NA	TRBV5-4	few	TRBJ1-1	CASSLKQGDTEAFF	TGTGCCAGCAGCTTGAAACAGGGAGACACTGAAGCTTTCTTT
NA	TRBV5-1	few	TRBJ2-7	CASSYPRGTDDEQYF	TGCGCCAGCAGCTACCCGAGAGGGACTGATGACGAGCAGTACTTC
NA	TRBV5-4	NA	TRBJ2-1	CASSTKSKSYNEQFF	TGTGCCAGCAGCACCAAGTCAAAATCCTACAATGAGCAGTTCTTC
NA	TRBV6-1	NA	TRBJ1-5	CASSGNREVGAGNQPQHF	TGTGCCAGCAGTGGTAATCGTGAGGTGGGGGCAGGGAATCAGCCCCAGCATTTT
TRBD1	TRBV7-8	NA	TRBJ1-4	CASSRPTGGYEKLFF	TGTGCCAGCAGCCGACCGACAGGGGGATATGAAAAACTGTTTTTT
NA	TRBV20-1	few	TRBJ2-7	CSAKGPGGQYF	TGCAGTGCAAAGGGGCCGGGCGGGCAGTACTTC
NA	TRBV28	few	TRBJ1-1	CASLDRSATEAFF	TGTGCCAGTCTAGACAGGTCGGCCACTGAAGCTTTCTTT
TRBD1	TRBV6-5	NA	TRBJ1-5	CAASGQANQPQHF	TGTGCCGCCTCGGGACAGGCGAATCAGCCCCAGCATTTT